The next 20 T cell receptor beta chains were all read from a single sample in a study of shared clonotypes between healthy human individuals. Clones were read by immunoSEQ multiplex PCR, and TCRdb kept only the in-frame ones, dropping some. The sample has some 2,100,000 clones, 90% to 95% seen once; the top ten hold approximately 1.7%. CD8 cells classed as naive were CD45RO-negative and positively selected for CCR7, excluding terminally differentiated effector memory CD45RA+ cells. The sample was naive CD8+ T cells from PBMCs. The receptor source for this set is a man younger than 35 in good health. Some clones in this sample may be carry-over from other donors' samples.

The chain combines TRBV29-1 with TRBJ2-7; 9 positions agree with TRBD1. The CDR3 length is 13 residues. The germline gives CDR1 SQVTM, CDR2 ANQGSEA. Trimming took 7 bases from V and 6 from J; bases not matched to a gene: 10. The CDR3 DNA reads as TGCAGCGCAACGGGACAGGGTGCTGGCGAGCAGTACTTC. As protein: CSATGQGAGEQYF.

The CDR3 loop is CASSPRVQMSYNEQFF. CDR3 nucleotides: TGCGCCAGCAGCCCTCGGGTCCAAATGTCCTACAATGAGCAGTTCTTC. The chain uses TRBV4-1 and TRBJ2-1; no clear D. The ends were cut back, 4 bases at V and 1 base at J, with 14 bases in the middle. The CDR3 extends over 16 amino acids. The germline V gene has CDR1 MGHRA and CDR2 YSYEKL.

The gene calls are TRBV27 and TRBJ2-5; 8 bases are shared with TRBD1. Germline assignment: CDR1 MNHEY and CDR2 SMNVEV (reference sequence). V shed 6 bases and J 2 bases; nucleotides not matched to a gene: 11. The CDR3 is 16 residues long. CDR3 in amino acids: CASSPGQGEIQETQYF. The DNA for the CDR3 is TGTGCCAGCAGCCCCGGACAGGGAGAAATTCAAGAGACCCAGTACTTC.

The gene calls are TRBV9 and TRBJ2-2; a weak D match, TRBD2 (5 bases). Trimming cost V 4 bases and J 0 bases, with 16 bases left between them. CDR3 length: 17 residues. Germline V lookup: CDR1 SGDLS, CDR2 YYNGEE. This chain's CDR3 is CASSYKEVFANTGELFF. In nucleotides, the CDR3 is TGTGCCAGCAGCTATAAGGAGGTTTTCGCGAACACCGGGGAGCTGTTTTTT.

Comment on this clone: Additional DNA sequences in this sample encode the identical CDR3. The chain carries TRBV5-1 and TRBJ2-5; 8 bases align to TRBD1. Germline V gene data show CDR1 as SGHRS and CDR2 as YFSETQ. The junction had 5 bases not matched to a gene; V was cut back by 4 bases and J by 3 bases. The CDR3 runs to 14 residues. The CDR3 protein is CASSLLTGEETQYF. CDR3 DNA: TGCGCCAGCAGCCTATTGACAGGGGAAGAGACCCAGTACTTC.

The chain combines TRBV11-3 with TRBJ1-3; D possibly corresponds to TRBD1 (5 bases). The CDR3 runs to 15 residues. V gave up 5 bases and J gave up 0 bases, with 11 bases separating them. CDR1 and CDR2 (germline): SGHNT, YENEEA. CDR3 sequence reads: CASSPGRNSGNTIYF. The CDR3 region has the DNA TGTGCCAGCAGCCCGGGACGGAACTCTGGAAACACCATATATTTT.

The CDR3 loop is CASSALASGGGVSYEQYF. In DNA, the CDR3 is TGTGCCAGCAGCGCTCTGGCTAGCGGGGGCGGGGTATCCTACGAGCAGTACTTC. V and J are TRBV13 and TRBJ2-7; 10 positions agree with TRBD2. V trimming: 5 bases; J trimming: 1 base; junction bases outside the gene matches: 14. CDR3 length: 18 amino acids. CDR1 PRHDT and CDR2 FYEKMQ come from the germline V gene (reference sequence).

The V call is TRBV27, the J call TRBJ2-2, with a possible D match to TRBD1 (7 bases). The germline CDR1 and CDR2 sequences are MNHEY and SMNVEV (reference sequence). The CDR3 loop spans 15 amino acids. Trimming shortened V by 7 bases and J by 6 bases, and 18 bases separated the two germline ends. This CDR3 is CASTHFPGGSGELFF. CDR3 sequence (DNA): TGTGCCAGCACGCATTTTCCAGGGGGGTCCGGGGAGCTGTTTTTT.

This rearrangement joins TRBV9 to TRBJ1-3; D gene uncertain. The CDR3 loop spans 15 amino acids. The germline gives CDR1 SGDLS, CDR2 YYNGEE. The V end lost 0 bases, the J end lost 0 bases, and 7 bases lay between the germline ends. The chain's CDR3 is CASSVGRLSGNTIYF. CDR3 nucleotides: TGTGCCAGCAGCGTAGGACGCCTCTCTGGAAACACCATATATTTT.

The rearrangement links TRBV14 to TRBJ1-1; D is possibly TRBD1 (5 bases). The CDR3 is made up of 14 amino acids. Trimming removed 1 base at V and 5 bases at J, with 11 bases between. CDR1 SGHDN and CDR2 FVKESK come from the germline V gene. Written as DNA, the CDR3 is TGTGCCAGCAGCCAAGGCTTATCAGGGACTGAAGCTTTCTTT. Amino acid sequence: CASSQGLSGTEAFF.

V and J are TRBV6-8 and TRBJ1-2; 7 bases match TRBD1. Germline trimming cut 7 bases from V and 12 bases from J; bases unmatched to any gene: 20. The length of the CDR3 is 15 residues. Germline assignment: CDR1 MNHGY and CDR2 SAAAGT. CDR3 sequence: CASIGLDRHRPIHTF. CDR3 DNA: TGTGCCAGCATCGGATTGGACAGGCACAGACCCATTCACACCTTC.

This clone was picked up one time. This chain connects TRBV5-1 to TRBJ2-6; tentatively, D is TRBD1 (6 bases). V lost 1 base and J 4 bases, leaving 15 bases between the germline ends. Germline CDR1 and CDR2: SGHRS and YFSETQ. The CDR3 runs 17 residues. For the CDR3, the DNA is TGCGCCAGCAGCTTGTATCGTAGGGGGACCGGGGCCAACGTCCTGACTTTC. As protein: CASSLYRRGTGANVLTF.

The V and J genes are TRBV9 and TRBJ2-7; D may match TRBD1 or TRBD2 (5 bases each). CDR1 is SGDLS, CDR2 YYNGEE, per germline. The CDR3 consists of 16 residues. Trimming left V 0 bases short and J 2 bases short, with 15 bases between. CDR3 protein: CASSVDRGAPPYEQYF. In DNA, the CDR3 is TGTGCCAGCAGCGTAGATAGGGGAGCCCCCCCCTACGAGCAGTACTTC. The variable domain in full, with the rest retrieved from reference TRBV9 and TRBJ2-7, is DSGVTQTPKHLITATGQRVTLRCSPRSGDLSVYWYQQSLDQGLQFLIQYYNGEERAKGNILERFSAQQFPDLHSELNLSSLELGDSALYFCASSVDRGAPPYEQYFGPGTRLTVT.

The V gene is TRBV6-6, the J gene TRBJ2-5, with D possibly TRBD1 on 6 matching bases. The CDR3 sequence is 13 residues long. Germline V gene data show CDR1 as MNHNY and CDR2 as SVGAGI (reference sequence). The V gene lost 7 bases and the J gene lost 0 bases, with 9 bases spanning the gap. The chain's CDR3 is CASTYRDQETQYF. For the CDR3, the DNA is TGTGCCAGCACCTACAGGGACCAAGAGACCCAGTACTTC.

The J gene is TRBJ2-3, the V gene TRBV14; D remains unclear. The CDR3 covers 13 residues. The germline V gene encodes CDR1 SGHDN and CDR2 FVKESK. Trimming removed 2 bases at V and 5 bases at J, with 8 bases between. The CDR3 sequence: CASSQLGLDTQYF. The CDR3 DNA is TGTGCCAGCAGCCAACTCGGGCTAGATACGCAGTATTTT.

This clone was recorded once. Other DNA sequences within the sample encode an identical CDR3. The genes are TRBV9 and TRBJ2-2, with no clear D. Trimming took off 0 bases at V and 6 bases at J, with 6 bases between the two ends. CDR1 is SGDLS, CDR2 YYNGEE, per germline. The CDR3 covers 13 residues. CDR3 sequence (DNA): TGTGCCAGCAGCGTAGGCGCCCCCGGGGAGCTGTTTTTT. Amino acid sequence: CASSVGAPGELFF.

With respect to this clone: The identical CDR3 is also encoded by other nucleotide sequences in the sample. The rearrangement uses TRBV7-9 and TRBJ2-7, with D tentatively TRBD1 (6 bases). Germline CDR1 and CDR2: SEHNR and FQNEAQ (reference sequence). The V and J ends lost 5 bases and 2 bases respectively, with 13 bases between them. CDR3 length: 14 amino acids. In nucleotides, the CDR3 is TGTGCCAGCAGCCCGAGGGACATCACCTACGAGCAGTACTTC. This codes for CASSPRDITYEQYF.

The V call is TRBV9, the J call TRBJ1-2; D perhaps matches TRBD1 (5 bases). Germline V gene data show CDR1 as SGDLS and CDR2 as YYNGEE. This CDR3 contains 17 residues. V gave up 1 base and J gave up 2 bases, with 18 bases separating them. CDR3 residues: CASSVTILERGNYGYTF. CDR3 DNA sequence: TGTGCCAGCAGCGTAACCATCCTCGAGAGGGGCAACTATGGCTACACCTTC.

The rearrangement joins TRBV5-1 to TRBJ2-5; TRBD2 matches 11 bases. Germline trimming cut 5 bases from V and 5 bases from J; bases unmatched to any gene: 11. In germline, CDR1 is SGHRS, CDR2 YFSETQ. This CDR3 has 16 amino acids. CDR3 sequence reads: CASSDFSGRAGETQYF. DNA of the CDR3: TGCGCCAGCAGTGACTTTAGCGGGAGGGCGGGGGAGACCCAGTACTTC.

The chain recombines TRBV27 with TRBJ2-1; 10 bases are shared with TRBD2. CDR3 size: 18 residues. V lost 5 bases, J lost 5 bases, and 15 bases stayed unmatched. Per the germline V gene, CDR1 is MNHEY and CDR2 is SMNVEV (reference sequence). For the CDR3, the DNA is TGTGCCAGCAGTCCGCGACCTGGACTAGCGGTTGGGGACAATGAGCAGTTCTTC. It translates to CASSPRPGLAVGDNEQFF.